The T cell receptor (beta chain) described here comes from a study of metastatic and nonmetastatic thyroid tumors. CDR3 length: 16 amino acids. Per the germline V gene, CDR1 is PRHDT and CDR2 is FYEKMQ (reference sequence). V shed 1 base and J 0 bases; nucleotides not matched to a gene: 3. Original methodology: Building a distant-metastasis classifier for papillary thyroid cancer drew on CDR3 differences across clinicopathological groups. MiXCR reprocessed the PCR reads for TCRdb. The V and J calls and clone size are TCRdb's, not the authors'. The top ten hold 5.5% to 7.5% of the sample, which has about 34,000 clones, approximately 15% seen once. The sample holds many counts of this clone. Treatment of any kind had been given to no patient before thyroid surgery.

The V gene is TRBV13, the J gene TRBJ1-3, with TRBD1 matching over 7 bases. Sequenced material: blood. The receptor was derived from a female donor with papillary thyroid cancer or a benign thyroid nodule (not recorded which). Some clones in this sample may be carry-over from other donors' samples. This chain's CDR3 is CASSLVTGASGNTIYF. In nucleotides, the CDR3 is TGTGCCAGCAGCTTAGTAACAGGGGCCTCTGGAAACACCATATATTTT.